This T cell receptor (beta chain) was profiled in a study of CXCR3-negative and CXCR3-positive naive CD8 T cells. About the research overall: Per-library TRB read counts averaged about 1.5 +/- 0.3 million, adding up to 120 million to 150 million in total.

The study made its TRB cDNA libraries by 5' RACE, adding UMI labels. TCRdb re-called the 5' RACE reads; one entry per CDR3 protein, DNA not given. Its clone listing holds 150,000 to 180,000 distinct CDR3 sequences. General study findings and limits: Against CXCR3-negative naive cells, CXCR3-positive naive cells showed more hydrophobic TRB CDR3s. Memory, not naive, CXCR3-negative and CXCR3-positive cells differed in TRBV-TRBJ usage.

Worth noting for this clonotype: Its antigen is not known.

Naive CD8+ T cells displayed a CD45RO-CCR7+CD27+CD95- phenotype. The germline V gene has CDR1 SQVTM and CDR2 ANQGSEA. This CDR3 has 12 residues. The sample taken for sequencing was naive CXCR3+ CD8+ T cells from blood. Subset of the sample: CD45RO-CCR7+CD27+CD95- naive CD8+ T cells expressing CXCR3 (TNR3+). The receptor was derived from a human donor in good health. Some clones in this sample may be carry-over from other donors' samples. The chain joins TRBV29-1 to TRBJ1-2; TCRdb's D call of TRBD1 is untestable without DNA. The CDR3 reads CSVNGQDYGYTF.